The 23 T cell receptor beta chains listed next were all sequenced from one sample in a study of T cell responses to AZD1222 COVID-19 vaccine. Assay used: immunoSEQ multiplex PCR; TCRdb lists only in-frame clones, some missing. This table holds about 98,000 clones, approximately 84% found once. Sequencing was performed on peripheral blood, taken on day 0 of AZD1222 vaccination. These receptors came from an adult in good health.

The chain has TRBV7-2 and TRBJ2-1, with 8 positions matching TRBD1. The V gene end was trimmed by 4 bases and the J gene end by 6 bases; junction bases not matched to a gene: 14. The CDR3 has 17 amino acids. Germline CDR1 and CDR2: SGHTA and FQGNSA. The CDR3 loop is CASSWTGIGRRVNEQFF. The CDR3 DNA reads TGTGCCAGCAGCTGGACAGGGATTGGCCGCCGGGTCAATGAGCAGTTCTTC.

CDR3: CATSDLEGTNTGELFF. In DNA form, the CDR3 reads TGTGCCACCAGTGATTTAGAAGGGACGAACACCGGGGAGCTGTTTTTT. The chain joins TRBV24-1 to TRBJ2-2; no clear D. Trimming pared 1 base from V and 0 bases from J, leaving 8 bases between. The CDR3 is 16 amino acids. Looked up from germline, CDR1 is KGHDR and CDR2 is SFDVKD.

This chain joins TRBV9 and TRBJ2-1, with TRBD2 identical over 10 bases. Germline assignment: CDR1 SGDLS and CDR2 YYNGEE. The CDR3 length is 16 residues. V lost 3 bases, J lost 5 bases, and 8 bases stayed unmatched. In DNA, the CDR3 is TGTGCCAGCAGCGCGATTAGCGGGAGGCGCCACAATGAGCAGTTCTTC. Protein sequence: CASSAISGRRHNEQFF.

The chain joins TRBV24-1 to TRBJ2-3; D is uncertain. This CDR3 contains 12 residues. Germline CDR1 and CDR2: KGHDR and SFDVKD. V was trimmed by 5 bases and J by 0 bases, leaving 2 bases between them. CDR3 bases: TGTGCCACCAGTGGGAGCACAGATACGCAGTATTTT. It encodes CATSGSTDTQYF.

The CDR3 DNA is TGTGCCAGCAGCTTAGGAAGGGACAGGGTGATGAACACTGAAGCTTTCTTT. Protein sequence: CASSLGRDRVMNTEAFF. This sequence joins TRBV7-8 and TRBJ1-1; 9 bases fit TRBD1. Per the germline V gene, CDR1 is SGHVS and CDR2 is FQNEAQ. Trimming at V came to 1 base and at J to 0 bases, leaving 6 bases not matched to a gene. The CDR3 is 17 amino acids.

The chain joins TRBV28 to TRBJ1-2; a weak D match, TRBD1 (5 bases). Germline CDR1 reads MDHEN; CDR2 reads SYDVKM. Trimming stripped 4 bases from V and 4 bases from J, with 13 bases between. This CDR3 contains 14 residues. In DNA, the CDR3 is TGTGCCAGCAGTTCCCCAGGGAGGAGCTATGGCTACACCTTC. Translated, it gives CASSSPGRSYGYTF.

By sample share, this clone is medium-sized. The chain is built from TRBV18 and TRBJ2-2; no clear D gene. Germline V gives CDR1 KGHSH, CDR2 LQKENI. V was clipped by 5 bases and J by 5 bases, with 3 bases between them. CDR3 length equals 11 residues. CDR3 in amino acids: CASSLTGELFF. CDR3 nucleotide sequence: TGTGCCAGCTCATTAACCGGGGAGCTGTTTTTT.

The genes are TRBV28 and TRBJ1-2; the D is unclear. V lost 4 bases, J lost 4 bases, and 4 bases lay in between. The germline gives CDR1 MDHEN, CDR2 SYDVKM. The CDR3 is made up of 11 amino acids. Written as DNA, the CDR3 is TGTGCCAGCAGTTCCACCTATGGCTACACCTTC. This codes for CASSSTYGYTF.

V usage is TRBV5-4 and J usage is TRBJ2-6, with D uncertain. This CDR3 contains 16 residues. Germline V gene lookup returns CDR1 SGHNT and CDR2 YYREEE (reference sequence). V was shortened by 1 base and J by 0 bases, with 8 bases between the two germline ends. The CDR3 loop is CASSLIISSGANVLTF. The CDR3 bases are TGTGCCAGCAGCTTGATTATAAGCTCTGGGGCCAACGTCCTGACTTTC.

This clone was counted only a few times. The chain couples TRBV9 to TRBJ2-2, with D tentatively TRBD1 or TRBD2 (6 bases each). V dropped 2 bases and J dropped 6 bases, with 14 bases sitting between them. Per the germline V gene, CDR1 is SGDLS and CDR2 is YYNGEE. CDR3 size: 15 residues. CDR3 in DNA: TGTGCCAGCAGCGTTATCGTCGGGGGCCCCGGGGAGCTGTTTTTT. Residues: CASSVIVGGPGELFF.

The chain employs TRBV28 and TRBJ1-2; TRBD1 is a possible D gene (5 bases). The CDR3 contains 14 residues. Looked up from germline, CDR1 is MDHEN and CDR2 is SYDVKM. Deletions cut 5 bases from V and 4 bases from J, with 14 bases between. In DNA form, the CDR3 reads TGTGCCAGCAGTCTCTACCCACAGGCCTATGGCTACACCTTC. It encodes CASSLYPQAYGYTF.

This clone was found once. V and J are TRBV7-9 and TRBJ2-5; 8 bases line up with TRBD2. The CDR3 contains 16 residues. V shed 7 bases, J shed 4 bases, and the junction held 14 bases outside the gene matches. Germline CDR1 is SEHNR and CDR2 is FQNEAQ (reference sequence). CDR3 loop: CASTKGGGLERETQYF. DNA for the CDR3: TGTGCCAGCACCAAGGGCGGGGGGTTGGAAAGAGAGACCCAGTACTTC. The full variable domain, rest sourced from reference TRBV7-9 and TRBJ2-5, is DTGVSQNPRHKITKRGQNVTFRCDPISEHNRLYWYRQTLGQGPEFLTYFQNEAQLEKSRLLSDRFSAERPKGSFSTLEIQRTEQGDSAMYLCASTKGGGLERETQYFGPGTRLLVL.

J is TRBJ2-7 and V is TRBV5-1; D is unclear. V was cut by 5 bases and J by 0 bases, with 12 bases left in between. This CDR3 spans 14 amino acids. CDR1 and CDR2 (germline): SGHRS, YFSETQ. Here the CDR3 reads CASRGRPTSYEQYF. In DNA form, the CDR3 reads TGCGCCAGCAGAGGACGGCCAACCTCCTACGAGCAGTACTTC.

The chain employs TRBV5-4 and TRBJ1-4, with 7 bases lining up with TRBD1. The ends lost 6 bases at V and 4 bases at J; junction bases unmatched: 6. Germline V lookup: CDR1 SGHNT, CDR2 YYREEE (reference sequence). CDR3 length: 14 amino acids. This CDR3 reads CASTGDSVNEKLFF. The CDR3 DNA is TGTGCCAGCACCGGGGACAGCGTTAATGAAAAACTGTTTTTT.

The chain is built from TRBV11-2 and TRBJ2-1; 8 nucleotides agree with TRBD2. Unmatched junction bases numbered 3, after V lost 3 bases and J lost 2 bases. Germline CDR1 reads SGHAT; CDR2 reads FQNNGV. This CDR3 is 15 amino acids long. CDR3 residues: CASSFQRETYNEQFF. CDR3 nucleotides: TGTGCCAGCAGCTTTCAGCGGGAGACCTACAATGAGCAGTTCTTC.

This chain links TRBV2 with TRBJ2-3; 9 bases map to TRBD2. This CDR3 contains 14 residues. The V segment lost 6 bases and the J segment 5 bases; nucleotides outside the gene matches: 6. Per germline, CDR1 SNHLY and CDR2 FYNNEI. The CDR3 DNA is TGTGCCAGCAGAAATAGCGGGAGAAGAGATACGCAGTATTTT. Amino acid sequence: CASRNSGRRDTQYF.

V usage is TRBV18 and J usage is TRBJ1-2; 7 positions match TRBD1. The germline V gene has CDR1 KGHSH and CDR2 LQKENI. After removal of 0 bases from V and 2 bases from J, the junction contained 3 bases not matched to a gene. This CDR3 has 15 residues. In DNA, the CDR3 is TGTGCCAGCTCACCACCGGGACAGCCCAACTATGGCTACACCTTC. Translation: CASSPPGQPNYGYTF.

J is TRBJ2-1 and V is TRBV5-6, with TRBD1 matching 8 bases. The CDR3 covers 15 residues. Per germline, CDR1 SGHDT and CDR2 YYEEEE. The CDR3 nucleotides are TGTGCTTCGTTTTGGCTAGGACAGGGCTACAATGAGCAGTTCTTC. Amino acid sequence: CASFWLGQGYNEQFF.

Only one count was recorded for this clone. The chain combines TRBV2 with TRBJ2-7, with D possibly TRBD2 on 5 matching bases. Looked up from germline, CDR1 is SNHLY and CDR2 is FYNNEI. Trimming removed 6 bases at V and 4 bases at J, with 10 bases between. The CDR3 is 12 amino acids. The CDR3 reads CASRLVPYEQYV. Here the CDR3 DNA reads TGTGCCAGCAGACTAGTCCCATACGAGCAGTACGTC.

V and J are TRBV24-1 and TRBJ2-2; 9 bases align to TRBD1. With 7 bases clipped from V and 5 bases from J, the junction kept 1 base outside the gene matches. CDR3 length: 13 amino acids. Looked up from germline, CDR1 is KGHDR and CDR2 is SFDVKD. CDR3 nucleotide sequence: TGTGCCACCAGGGGACAGGGAACCGGGGAGCTGTTTTTT. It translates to CATRGQGTGELFF.

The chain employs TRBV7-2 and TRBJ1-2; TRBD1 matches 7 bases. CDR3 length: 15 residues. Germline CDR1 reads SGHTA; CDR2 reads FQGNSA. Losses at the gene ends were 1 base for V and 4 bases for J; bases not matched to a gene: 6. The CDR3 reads CASSLERGRGYGYTF. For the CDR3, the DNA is TGTGCCAGCAGCTTAGAGAGGGGGCGCGGCTATGGCTACACCTTC.

The CDR3 DNA is TGTGCCACCAGCGGCGGAACTAATGAAAAACTGTTTTTT. This encodes CATSGGTNEKLFF. The rearrangement links TRBV15 to TRBJ1-4; no reliable D call. Trimming stripped 5 bases from V and 1 base from J, with 5 bases between. Germline values: CDR1 LNHNV, CDR2 YYDKDF (reference sequence). The CDR3 runs to 13 residues.

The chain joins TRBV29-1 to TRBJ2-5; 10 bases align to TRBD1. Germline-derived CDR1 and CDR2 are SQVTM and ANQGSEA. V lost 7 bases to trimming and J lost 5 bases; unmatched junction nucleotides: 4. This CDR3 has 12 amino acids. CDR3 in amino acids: CSGRTGGETQYF. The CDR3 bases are TGCAGCGGAAGGACAGGGGGGGAGACCCAGTACTTC.